Each of the 29 T cell receptor beta chains below was sequenced from the same sample in a study of beta chain features in type 1 diabetes. Since all of the isolated RNA was reverse transcribed, expressed TCRB transcripts were what got sequenced. Using immunoSEQ multiplex PCR, the repertoire was profiled, and TCRdb retains in-frame clones only, with some absent. The repertoire has hundreds of thousands of clones, about 63% of them found once; the top ten carry 0.053%. Sequenced material: naive CD4+ T cells from blood. These receptors were obtained from a man in his thirties or forties in good health.

The J gene is TRBJ2-1, the V gene TRBV4-3; D perhaps matches TRBD1 (5 bases). The germline gives CDR1 LGHNA, CDR2 YSLEER. The CDR3 spans 16 residues. The V end lost 3 bases, the J end lost 5 bases, and 17 bases lay between the germline ends. This CDR3 is CASSHLGQGFDNEQFF. DNA for the CDR3: TGCGCCAGCAGCCACCTTGGGCAGGGTTTCGACAATGAGCAGTTCTTC.

V is TRBV27 and J is TRBJ2-1, with a possible D match to TRBD1 (5 bases). Germline CDR1 is MNHEY and CDR2 is SMNVEV (reference sequence). With 1 base removed from V and 3 bases from J, the gap between germline ends came to 16 bases. This CDR3 is 17 amino acids long. CDR3 DNA: TGTGCCAGCAGTTTATTGAGGACACCGACCGACTACAATGAGCAGTTCTTC. This gives the protein CASSLLRTPTDYNEQFF.

This clone was counted a few times. The rearrangement joins TRBV29-1 to TRBJ2-4; D is ambiguous. Looked up from germline, CDR1 is SQVTM and CDR2 is ANQGSEA. With 7 bases removed from V and 4 bases from J, the gap between germline ends came to 11 bases. This CDR3 spans 12 amino acids. In nucleotides, the CDR3 is TGCAGCGCCGAAGGTTGGAAAAACATTCAGTACTTC. It codes for CSAEGWKNIQYF.

The gene calls are TRBV30 and TRBJ2-3; TRBD2 matches at 8 bases. J gave up 6 bases and V 2 bases, and 10 bases lay outside the gene matches. This CDR3 is 15 amino acids long. Per the germline V gene, CDR1 is GTSNPN and CDR2 is SVGIG (reference sequence). Here the CDR3 DNA reads TGTGCCTGGAGTTTGGACGGGACTAGATATGATACGCAGTATTTT. Protein sequence: CAWSLDGTRYDTQYF.

A few counts support this clone. CDR3 amino acids: CASSVGTKIGETQYF. The CDR3 region has the DNA TGCGCCAGCAGCGTAGGGACAAAGATCGGAGAGACCCAGTACTTC. The gene calls are TRBV5-1 and TRBJ2-5, with D perhaps matching TRBD1 (6 bases). The CDR3 covers 15 residues. V dropped 4 bases and J dropped 4 bases, with 17 bases sitting between them. In germline, CDR1 is SGHRS, CDR2 YFSETQ.

This chain joins TRBV20-1 and TRBJ2-4; tentative D call: TRBD1 (6 bases). Per germline, CDR1 DFQATT and CDR2 SNEGSKA (reference sequence). Trimming took off 6 bases at V and 15 bases at J, with 18 bases between the two ends. This CDR3 is 11 amino acids long. The CDR3 loop reads CSARDRTVGYF. CDR3 DNA: TGCAGTGCGCGCGACCGGACAGTAGGGTACTTC.

The rearrangement joins TRBV29-1 to TRBJ2-3, with D possibly being TRBD1 (6 bases). CDR1 is SQVTM and CDR2 is ANQGSEA in the germline V gene. The CDR3 consists of 14 residues. The ends were cut back, 6 bases at V and 5 bases at J, with 18 bases in the middle. The CDR3 reads CSVDRDTGVDTQYF. CDR3 sequence (DNA): TGCAGCGTGGACCGGGACACGGGTGTAGATACGCAGTATTTT.

The V and J genes are TRBV9 and TRBJ2-7, with D hard to call. The CDR3 loop spans 14 amino acids. V was clipped by 3 bases and J by 4 bases, with 14 bases between them. Germline V CDR1 and CDR2: SGDLS, YYNGEE. The CDR3 nucleotides are TGTGCCAGCAGCGCCTACCCAGTATCGTACGAGCAGTACTTC. Translating it yields CASSAYPVSYEQYF.

The gene calls are TRBV30 and TRBJ1-1; tentative D call: TRBD1 (6 bases). Trimming took off 3 bases at V and 8 bases at J, with 10 bases between the two ends. CDR3 size: 11 residues. CDR1 is GTSNPN and CDR2 is SVGIG in the germline V gene (reference sequence). The CDR3 spells CAWRGTGEAFF. The CDR3 DNA is TGTGCCTGGAGGGGAACAGGGGAAGCTTTCTTT. Full variable domain (outside the CDR3, taken from reference TRBV30 and TRBJ1-1): SQTIHQWPATLVQPVGSPLSLECTVEGTSNPNLYWYRQAAGRGLQLLFYSVGIGQISSEVPQNLSASRPQDRQFILSSKKLLLSDSGFYLCAWRGTGEAFFGQGTRLTVV.

The chain has TRBV29-1 and TRBJ1-2; D perhaps matches TRBD1 (5 bases). Germline V gives CDR1 SQVTM, CDR2 ANQGSEA. Trimming cost V 6 bases and J 7 bases, with 15 bases left between them. This CDR3 has 12 amino acids. In DNA form, the CDR3 reads TGCAGCGTCGTCGGCAGGGCGGGTGGCTACACCTTC. It codes for CSVVGRAGGYTF.

The chain couples TRBV29-1 to TRBJ2-5; 12 bases map to TRBD1. Germline lookup yields CDR1 SQVTM and CDR2 ANQGSEA. The CDR3 has 12 residues. CDR3 sequence reads: CTGTGGGETQYF. In DNA, the CDR3 is TGCACCGGGACAGGGGGCGGGGAGACCCAGTACTTC. Full variable domain (rest looked up from reference TRBV29-1 and TRBJ2-5): SAVISQKPSRDICQRGTSLTIQCQVDSQVTMMFWYRQQPGQSLTLIATANQGSEATYESGFVIDKFPISRPNLTFSTLTVSNMSPEDSSIYLCTGTGGGETQYFGPGTRLLVL.

The V call is TRBV2, the J call TRBJ1-2; D possibly corresponds to TRBD1 (5 bases). Between the trimmed V and J ends, which lost 4 bases and 2 bases, there was a span of 8 bases. The CDR3 length is 13 residues. Germline V CDR1 and CDR2: SNHLY, FYNNEI. CDR3 amino acids: CASSVKGNYGYTF. For the CDR3, the DNA is TGTGCCAGCAGTGTAAAGGGGAACTATGGCTACACCTTC. The full variable domain, with the rest looked up from reference TRBV2 and TRBJ1-2, is EPEVTQTPSHQVTQMGQEVILRCVPISNHLYFYWYRQILGQKVEFLVSFYNNEISEKSEIFDDQFSVERPDGSNFTLKIRSTKLEDSAMYFCASSVKGNYGYTFGSGTRLTVV.

Concerning this clone: Different DNA sequences within this sample yield the same CDR3. The V call is TRBV30, the J call TRBJ1-1, with 7 bases that match TRBD1. CDR1 and CDR2 from the germline V gene are GTSNPN and SVGIG (reference sequence). V shed 2 bases, J shed 5 bases, and the junction held 2 bases outside the gene matches. The CDR3 is 12 residues long. The chain's CDR3 is CAWSRQGTEAFF. The DNA of the CDR3 is TGTGCCTGGAGTCGACAGGGAACTGAAGCTTTCTTT.

To note about this clone: Other DNA sequences from this sample encode an identical CDR3 as well. This sequence joins TRBV30 and TRBJ1-3; no clear D. CDR3 size: 11 residues. Between the trimmed V and J ends, which lost 3 bases and 3 bases, there was a span of 3 bases. CDR1 and CDR2 (germline): GTSNPN, SVGIG (reference sequence). CDR3 bases: TGTGCCTGGAGCGTTGGAAACACCATATATTTT. Translation gives CAWSVGNTIYF.

The chain has TRBV7-6 and TRBJ2-3; no definite D call. V dropped 6 bases and J dropped 0 bases, with 10 bases sitting between them. The CDR3 totals 14 residues. Germline-derived CDR1 and CDR2 are SGHVS and FNYEAQ. DNA of the CDR3: TGTGCCAGCAGTCACGACGCTAGCACAGATACGCAGTATTTT. It specifies CASSHDASTDTQYF.

A few counts support this clone. The chain combines TRBV30 with TRBJ1-1, with unresolved D. The CDR3 runs to 12 residues. The germline V and J ends were trimmed by 3 bases and 4 bases, with 9 bases remaining between them. Looked up from germline, CDR1 is GTSNPN and CDR2 is SVGIG (reference sequence). The CDR3 reads CAWRRVGTEAFF. The CDR3 nucleotides read TGTGCCTGGAGACGCGTGGGCACTGAAGCTTTCTTT.

The chain recombines TRBV6-1 with TRBJ2-5; 9 nucleotides align to TRBD2. Germline-derived CDR1 and CDR2 are MNHNS and SASEGT. Germline trimming cut 7 bases from V and 4 bases from J; bases unmatched to any gene: 4. The CDR3 contains 13 residues. The CDR3 is CASTGTSRETQYF. Here the CDR3 DNA reads TGTGCCAGCACAGGGACTAGCCGAGAGACCCAGTACTTC.

This chain connects TRBV4-3 to TRBJ2-1; D perhaps matches TRBD2 (5 bases). This CDR3 is 13 amino acids long. Germline V gene sequence: CDR1 LGHNA, CDR2 YSLEER. Trimming cost V 5 bases and J 4 bases, with 9 bases left between them. In DNA, the CDR3 is TGCGCCAGCAGCGCGACTACTTACAATGAGCAGTTCTTC. Encoded protein: CASSATTYNEQFF.

A few counts support this clone. The chain is built from TRBV29-1 and TRBJ2-7, with 13 bases that match TRBD2. The length of the CDR3 is 13 residues. Germline V lookup: CDR1 SQVTM, CDR2 ANQGSEA. V trimming: 7 bases; J trimming: 4 bases; junction bases outside the gene matches: 4. CDR3 nucleotide sequence: TGCAGCGCCCGGACTAGCGGGGGTTACGAGCAGTACTTC. Translation gives CSARTSGGYEQYF.

This clone came up a few times. V gene TRBV7-9 combines with J gene TRBJ2-7, with D hard to call. Germline-derived CDR1 and CDR2 are SEHNR and FQNEAQ (reference sequence). Trimming left V 5 bases short and J 7 bases short, with 15 bases between. The CDR3 length is 13 residues. CDR3 protein: CASSQTGAREQYF. In DNA, the CDR3 is TGTGCCAGCAGCCAGACGGGTGCCCGGGAGCAGTACTTC.

J is TRBJ2-3 and V is TRBV9, with 9 bases matching TRBD2. Germline V gene lookup returns CDR1 SGDLS and CDR2 YYNGEE. This CDR3 comprises 15 residues. V lost 4 bases to trimming and J lost 4 bases; unmatched junction nucleotides: 7. The CDR3 loop is CASSSSGLASDTQYF. The DNA of the CDR3 is TGTGCCAGCAGCTCATCGGGACTAGCCTCAGATACGCAGTATTTT.

The rearrangement uses TRBV5-4 and TRBJ2-5; D ambiguous. V lost 3 bases, J lost 5 bases, and 8 bases lay in between. Germline V gives CDR1 SGHNT, CDR2 YYREEE (reference sequence). The CDR3 has 12 amino acids. In DNA, the CDR3 is TGTGCCAGCAGCTCGGTAGGCGAGACCCAGTACTTC. This codes for CASSSVGETQYF.

V usage is TRBV7-9 and J usage is TRBJ2-2; D gene unclear. The CDR3 runs 15 residues. V dropped 8 bases and J dropped 0 bases, with 13 bases sitting between them. The germline V gene encodes CDR1 SEHNR and CDR2 FQNEAQ (reference sequence). The CDR3 sequence is CASGLLVANTGELFF. In nucleotides, the CDR3 is TGTGCCAGCGGCCTTTTAGTTGCGAACACCGGGGAGCTGTTTTTT. The whole variable domain, filled in from reference TRBV7-9 and TRBJ2-2, reads DTGVSQNPRHKITKRGQNVTFRCDPISEHNRLYWYRQTLGQGPEFLTYFQNEAQLEKSRLLSDRFSAERPKGSFSTLEIQRTEQGDSAMYLCASGLLVANTGELFFGEGSRLTVL.

V and J are TRBV6-5 and TRBJ2-7; D is ambiguous. Germline CDR1 MNHEY, CDR2 SVGAGI. There are 14 residues in the CDR3. V was pared by 5 bases and J by 2 bases, with 13 bases between. The CDR3, as DNA: TGTGCCAGCAGTCTTGGGATGGGCGCCTACGAGCAGTACTTC. This codes for CASSLGMGAYEQYF.

This clone was observed a handful of times. This rearrangement joins TRBV29-1 to TRBJ1-1; D is perhaps TRBD1 (6 bases). The germline V gene encodes CDR1 SQVTM and CDR2 ANQGSEA. The CDR3 consists of 13 residues. The V end lost 7 bases, the J end lost 1 base, and 13 bases lay between the germline ends. CDR3 nucleotides: TGCAGCGCGTGGGGGCGGACGAACACTGAAGCTTTCTTT. Amino acid sequence: CSAWGRTNTEAFF.

This clone was detected a few times. The chain couples TRBV29-1 to TRBJ2-1; tentative D call: TRBD1 (5 bases). Trimming pared 7 bases from V and 1 base from J, leaving 14 bases between. Germline V CDR1 and CDR2: SQVTM, ANQGSEA. CDR3 length: 14 residues. The CDR3 here is CSGATVYSYNEQFF. CDR3 nucleotide sequence: TGCAGCGGCGCGACAGTTTATTCCTACAATGAGCAGTTCTTC.

The chain links TRBV30 to TRBJ2-5; 7 bases line up with TRBD1. Germline-derived CDR1 and CDR2 are GTSNPN and SVGIG (reference sequence). With V trimmed by 4 bases and J by 5 bases, 10 bases remained unmatched. CDR3 length: 14 amino acids. The CDR3 coding sequence is TGTGCCTGGACCCTAGGGACAGCGAGGGAGACCCAGTACTTC. It yields the protein CAWTLGTARETQYF.

V and J are TRBV15 and TRBJ2-1; 10 nucleotides line up with TRBD2. V shed 0 bases and J 6 bases; nucleotides not matched to a gene: 5. CDR1 LNHNV and CDR2 YYDKDF come from the germline V gene (reference sequence). This CDR3 region has 16 residues. The CDR3 DNA sequence: TGTGCCACCAGCAGAGATCCACTAGCGGGGCCCAATGAGCAGTTCTTC. This gives the protein CATSRDPLAGPNEQFF.

V and J are TRBV7-2 and TRBJ2-5; tentative D call: TRBD2 (5 bases). Trimming removed 4 bases at V and 5 bases at J, with 14 bases between. The CDR3 spans 14 residues. Germline V lookup: CDR1 SGHTA, CDR2 FQGNSA. Here the CDR3 DNA reads TGTGCCAGCAGCTGGAGGTCGCGCGGGGAGACCCAGTACTTC. Protein sequence: CASSWRSRGETQYF.